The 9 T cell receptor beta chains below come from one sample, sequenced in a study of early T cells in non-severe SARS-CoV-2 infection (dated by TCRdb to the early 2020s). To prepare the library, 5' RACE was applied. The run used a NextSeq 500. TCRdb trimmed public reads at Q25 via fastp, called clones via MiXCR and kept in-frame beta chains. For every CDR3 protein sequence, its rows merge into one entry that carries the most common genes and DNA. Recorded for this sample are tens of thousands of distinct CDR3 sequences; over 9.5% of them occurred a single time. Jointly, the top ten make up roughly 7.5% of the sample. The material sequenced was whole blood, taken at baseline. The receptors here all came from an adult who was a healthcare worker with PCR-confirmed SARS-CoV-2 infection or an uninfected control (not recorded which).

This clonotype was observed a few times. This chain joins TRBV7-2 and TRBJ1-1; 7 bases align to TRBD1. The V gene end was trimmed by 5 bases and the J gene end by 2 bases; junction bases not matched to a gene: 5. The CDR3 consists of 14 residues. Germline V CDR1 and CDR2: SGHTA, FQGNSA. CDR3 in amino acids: CASSPGQENTEAFF. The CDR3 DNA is TGTGCCAGCAGCCCAGGACAGGAAAACACTGAAGCTTTCTTT.

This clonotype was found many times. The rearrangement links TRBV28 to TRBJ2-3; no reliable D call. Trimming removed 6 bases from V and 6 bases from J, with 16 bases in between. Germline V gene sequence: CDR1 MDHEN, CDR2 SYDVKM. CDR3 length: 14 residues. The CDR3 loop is CASSYPDPLDTQYF. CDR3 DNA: TGTGCCAGCAGCTACCCTGACCCGCTGGATACGCAGTATTTT.

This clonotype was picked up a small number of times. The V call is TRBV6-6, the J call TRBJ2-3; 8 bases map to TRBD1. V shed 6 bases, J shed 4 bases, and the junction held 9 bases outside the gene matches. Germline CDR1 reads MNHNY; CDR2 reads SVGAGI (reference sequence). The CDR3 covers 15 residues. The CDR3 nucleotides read TGTGCCAGCAGACCAGGGGGCGCCGAGGCAGATACGCAGTATTTT. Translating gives CASRPGGAEADTQYF.

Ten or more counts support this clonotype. Here the CDR3 DNA reads TGTGCCAGCAGCTTCGACCTACACACCGGGGAGCTGTTTTTT. This gives the protein CASSFDLHTGELFF. The rearrangement links TRBV5-6 to TRBJ2-2, with D uncertain. V lost 2 bases, J lost 3 bases, and 8 bases lay in between. CDR3 size: 14 residues. The germline V gene encodes CDR1 SGHDT and CDR2 YYEEEE. The full variable domain, in which reference TRBV5-6 and TRBJ2-2 provide the parts outside the CDR3, is DAGVTQSPTHLIKTRGQQVTLRCSPKSGHDTVSWYQQALGQGPQFIFQYYEEEERQRGNFPDRFSGHQFPNYSSELNVNALLLGDSALYLCASSFDLHTGELFFGEGSRLTVL.

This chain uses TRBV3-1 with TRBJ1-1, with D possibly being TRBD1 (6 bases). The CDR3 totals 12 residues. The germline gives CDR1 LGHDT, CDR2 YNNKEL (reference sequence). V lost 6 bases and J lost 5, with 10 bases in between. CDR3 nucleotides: TGTGCCAGCAGAGGGGGGGAGACTGAAGCTTTCTTT. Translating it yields CASRGGETEAFF. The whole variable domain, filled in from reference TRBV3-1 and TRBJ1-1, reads DTAVSQTPKYLVTQMGNDKSIKCEQNLGHDTMYWYKQDSKKFLKIMFSYNNKELIINETVPNRFSPKSPDKAHLNLHINSLELGDSAVYFCASRGGETEAFFGQGTRLTVV.

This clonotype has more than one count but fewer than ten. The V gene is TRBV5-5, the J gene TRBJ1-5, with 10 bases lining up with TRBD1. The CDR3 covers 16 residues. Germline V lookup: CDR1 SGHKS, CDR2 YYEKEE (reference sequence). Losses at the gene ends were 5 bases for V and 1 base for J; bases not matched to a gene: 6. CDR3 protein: CASSFRQGASNQPQHF. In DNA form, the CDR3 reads TGTGCCAGCAGTTTTCGACAGGGGGCGAGCAATCAGCCCCAGCATTTT.

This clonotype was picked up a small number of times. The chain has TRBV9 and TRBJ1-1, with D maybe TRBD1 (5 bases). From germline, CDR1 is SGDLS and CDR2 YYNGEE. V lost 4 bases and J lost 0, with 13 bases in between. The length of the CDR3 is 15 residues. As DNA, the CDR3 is TGTGCCAGCAGCCCCACCGGGGCGGTGAACACTGAAGCTTTCTTT. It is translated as CASSPTGAVNTEAFF.

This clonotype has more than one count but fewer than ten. The CDR3 sequence: CASSERGRVYGYTF. The CDR3 DNA sequence: TGTGCCAGCAGTGAAAGGGGCAGGGTCTATGGCTACACCTTC. The chain links TRBV2 to TRBJ1-2; weak D call: TRBD1 (5 bases). V dropped 2 bases and J dropped 4 bases, with 11 bases sitting between them. This CDR3 is 14 amino acids long. Per germline, CDR1 SNHLY and CDR2 FYNNEI.

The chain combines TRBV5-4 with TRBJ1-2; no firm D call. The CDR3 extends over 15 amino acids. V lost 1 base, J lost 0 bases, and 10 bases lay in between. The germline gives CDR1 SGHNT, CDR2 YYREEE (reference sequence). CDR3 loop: CASSLLGMANYGYTF. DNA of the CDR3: TGTGCCAGCAGCTTGCTTGGTATGGCTAACTATGGCTACACCTTC.